The 7 T cell receptor beta chains presented below share a single source sample, sequenced in a study of beta chain features in type 1 diabetes. Points from the study as a whole: People with Type 1 diabetes carried modestly yet significantly shorter TCRB CDR3s in all four CD4+ subsets.

Their antigens remain unidentified. All of the isolated RNA was reverse transcribed, so expressed TCRB transcripts were sequenced. Libraries were prepared by immunoSEQ multiplex PCR; TCRdb keeps only in-frame clonotypes and omits some of them. In the table there are about 28,000 clones, less than 65% of which are singletons. The sample taken for sequencing was Tregs from blood. These receptors originate from a woman aged 25 to 45 with type 1 diabetes.

J is TRBJ2-7 and V is TRBV29-1; D is uncertain. The CDR3 consists of 11 residues. With 7 bases removed from V and 1 base from J, the gap between germline ends came to 8 bases. Germline V lookup: CDR1 SQVTM, CDR2 ANQGSEA. CDR3 nucleotide sequence: TGCAGCGCTGTGCAGTCCTACGAGCAGTACTTC. It translates to CSAVQSYEQYF.

This sequence joins TRBV14 and TRBJ1-2; tentative D call: TRBD1 (6 bases). The CDR3 is 14 residues long. The germline CDR1 and CDR2 sequences are SGHDN and FVKESK. Trimming cost V 1 base and J 4 bases, with 10 bases left between them. The CDR3 region is CASSQGRGAYGYTF. For the CDR3, the DNA is TGTGCCAGCAGCCAAGGCAGGGGAGCCTATGGCTACACCTTC. Looking up the rest from reference TRBV14 and TRBJ1-2 gives the full variable domain: EAGVTQFPSHSVIEKGQTVTLRCDPISGHDNLYWYRRVMGKEIKFLLHFVKESKQDESGMPNNRFLAERTGGTYSTLKVQPAELEDSGVYFCASSQGRGAYGYTFGSGTRLTVV.

This clone was counted a few times. Relative to the germline gene, one junction end is altered; a read error may explain this. The chain has TRBV20-1 and TRBJ2-7; D might be TRBD2 (5 bases). CDR1 is DFQATT and CDR2 is SNEGSKA in the germline V gene (reference sequence). There are 11 residues in the CDR3. Here the CDR3 reads CSAKAAYEQYF. Written as DNA, the CDR3 is TGCAGTGCCAAAGCGGCATACGAACAGTACTTC.

J is TRBJ1-2 and V is TRBV7-3, with D possibly matching TRBD1 (5 bases). The CDR3 is made up of 14 amino acids. CDR1 is SGHTA, CDR2 FQGTGA, per germline. Trimming stripped 5 bases from V and 6 bases from J, with 16 bases between. The CDR3 nucleotides are TGTGCCAGCAGCGTTACCAGTCAGGGTGATGGCTACACCTTC. It codes for CASSVTSQGDGYTF.

This clone has more than one count but fewer than ten. V is TRBV27 and J is TRBJ2-1; D is perhaps TRBD2 (6 bases). The CDR3 extends over 11 amino acids. Trimming took off 8 bases at V and 9 bases at J, with 11 bases between the two ends. The germline CDR1 and CDR2 sequences are MNHEY and SMNVEV (reference sequence). CDR3 bases: TGTGCCAGCCAACTAGCAACTGAGCAGTTCTTC. Amino acid sequence: CASQLATEQFF.

The chain combines TRBV5-1 with TRBJ1-1, with unresolved D. Germline assignment: CDR1 SGHRS and CDR2 YFSETQ. The CDR3 is 15 amino acids. Between the trimmed V and J ends, which lost 2 bases and 1 base, there was a span of 12 bases. Here the CDR3 DNA reads TGCGCCAGCAGCTTAACTAATTCCGGGAACACTGAAGCTTTCTTT. It encodes CASSLTNSGNTEAFF.

This clone showed up just a few times. J is TRBJ2-1 and V is TRBV7-2; possible D gene TRBD2, 5 bases. Trimming left V 0 bases short and J 0 bases short, with 6 bases between. Germline V CDR1 and CDR2: SGHTA, FQGNSA. The CDR3 consists of 15 residues. The CDR3 nucleotides read TGTGCCAGCAGCTTAGCGGGAGACTCCTACAATGAGCAGTTCTTC. Translation gives CASSLAGDSYNEQFF.